This T cell receptor beta chain emerged from a study of blood T cell repertoires in COVID-19. Profiling relied on immunoSEQ multiplex PCR, and the TCRdb table lists in-frame clones only, not all of them. The sample holds fewer than 40,000 clones, roughly nine tenths seen once. CDR3 length equals 17 residues. V lost 4 bases, J lost 4 bases, and 9 bases stayed unmatched. Looked up from germline, CDR1 is KGHSH and CDR2 is LQKENI. The chain is built from TRBV18 and TRBJ2-1; 11 bases map to TRBD1. This receptor was taken from a human donor with active COVID-19. The donor label of this sample is uncertain. Sample: peripheral blood. CDR3 nucleotides: TGTGCCAGCTCACTCGGGACCGGGACAGGGGGGTACAATGAGCAGTTCTTC. Protein sequence: CASSLGTGTGGYNEQFF.